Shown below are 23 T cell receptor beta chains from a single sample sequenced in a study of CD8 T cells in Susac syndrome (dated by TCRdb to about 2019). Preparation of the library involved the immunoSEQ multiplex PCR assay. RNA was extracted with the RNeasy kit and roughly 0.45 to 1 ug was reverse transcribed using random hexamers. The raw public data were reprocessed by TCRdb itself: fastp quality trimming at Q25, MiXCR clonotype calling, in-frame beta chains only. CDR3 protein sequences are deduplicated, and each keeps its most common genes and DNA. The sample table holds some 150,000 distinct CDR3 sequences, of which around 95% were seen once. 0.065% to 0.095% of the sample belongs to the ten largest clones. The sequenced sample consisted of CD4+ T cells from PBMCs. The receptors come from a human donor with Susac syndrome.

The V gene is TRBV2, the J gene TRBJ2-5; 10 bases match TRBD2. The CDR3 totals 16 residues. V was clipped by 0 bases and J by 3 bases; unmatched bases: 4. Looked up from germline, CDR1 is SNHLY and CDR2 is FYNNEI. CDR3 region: CASSEAWLAGEETQYF. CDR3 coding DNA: TGTGCCAGCAGTGAAGCGTGGCTAGCGGGGGAAGAGACCCAGTACTTC. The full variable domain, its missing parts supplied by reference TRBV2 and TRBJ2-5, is EPEVTQTPSHQVTQMGQEVILRCVPISNHLYFYWYRQILGQKVEFLVSFYNNEISEKSEIFDDQFSVERPDGSNFTLKIRSTKLEDSAMYFCASSEAWLAGEETQYFGPGTRLLVL.

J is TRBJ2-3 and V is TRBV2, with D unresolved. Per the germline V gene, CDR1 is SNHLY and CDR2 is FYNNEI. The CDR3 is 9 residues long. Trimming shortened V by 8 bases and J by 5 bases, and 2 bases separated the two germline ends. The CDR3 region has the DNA TGTGCCAGCCGAGATACGCAGTATTTT. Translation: CASRDTQYF.

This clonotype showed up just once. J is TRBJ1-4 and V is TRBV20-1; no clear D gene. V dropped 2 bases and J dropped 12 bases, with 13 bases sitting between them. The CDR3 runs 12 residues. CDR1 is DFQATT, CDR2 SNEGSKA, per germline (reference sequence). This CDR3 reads CSARTDRSELFF. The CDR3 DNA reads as TGCAGTGCTAGAACGGACCGCTCGGAACTGTTTTTT.

The CDR3 here is CASSQVLDTQYF. The CDR3 DNA reads as TGCGCCAGCAGCCAAGTCTTAGATACGCAGTATTTT. The chain carries TRBV4-1 and TRBJ2-3; D remains ambiguous. The CDR3 covers 12 residues. The germline CDR1 and CDR2 sequences are MGHRA and YSYEKL. The ends were cut back, 1 base at V and 5 bases at J, with 4 bases in the middle.

The CDR3 sequence: CASSPVQGKTGANVLTF. The CDR3 DNA follows: TGTGCCAGCAGCCCGGTACAGGGAAAGACTGGGGCCAACGTCCTGACTTTC. V is TRBV12-3 or TRBV12-4 and J is TRBJ2-6, with D maybe TRBD1 (6 bases). V was trimmed by 6 bases and J by 2 bases, leaving 17 bases between them. This CDR3 has 17 residues.

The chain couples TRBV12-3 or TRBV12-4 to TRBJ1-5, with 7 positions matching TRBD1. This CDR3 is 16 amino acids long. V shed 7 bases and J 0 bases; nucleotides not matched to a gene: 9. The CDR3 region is CASIPGTEFSNQPQHF. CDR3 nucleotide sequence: TGTGCCAGCATCCCTGGGACAGAATTTAGCAATCAGCCCCAGCATTTT.

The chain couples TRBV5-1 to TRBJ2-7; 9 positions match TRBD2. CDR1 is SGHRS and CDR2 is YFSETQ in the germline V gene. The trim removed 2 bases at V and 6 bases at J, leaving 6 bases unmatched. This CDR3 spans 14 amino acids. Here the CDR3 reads CASSFNSGGGEQYF. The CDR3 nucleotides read TGCGCCAGCAGCTTTAATAGCGGGGGAGGCGAGCAGTACTTC.

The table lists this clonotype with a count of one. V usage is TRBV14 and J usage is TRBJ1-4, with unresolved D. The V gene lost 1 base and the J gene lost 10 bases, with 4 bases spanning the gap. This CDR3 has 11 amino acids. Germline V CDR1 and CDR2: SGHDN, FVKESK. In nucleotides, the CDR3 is TGTGCCAGCAGCCAAGGGGCAAAACTGTTTTTT. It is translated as CASSQGAKLFF.

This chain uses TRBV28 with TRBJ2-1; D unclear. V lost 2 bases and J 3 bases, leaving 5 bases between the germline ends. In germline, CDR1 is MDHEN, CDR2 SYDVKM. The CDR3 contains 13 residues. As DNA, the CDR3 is TGTGCCAGCAGTTTAGGCCACTACAATGAGCAGTTCTTC. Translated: CASSLGHYNEQFF. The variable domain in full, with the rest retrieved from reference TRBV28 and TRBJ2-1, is DVKVTQSSRYLVKRTGEKVFLECVQDMDHENMFWYRQDPGLGLRLIYFSYDVKMKEKGDIPEGYSVSREKKERFSLILESASTNQTSMYLCASSLGHYNEQFFGPGTRLTVL.

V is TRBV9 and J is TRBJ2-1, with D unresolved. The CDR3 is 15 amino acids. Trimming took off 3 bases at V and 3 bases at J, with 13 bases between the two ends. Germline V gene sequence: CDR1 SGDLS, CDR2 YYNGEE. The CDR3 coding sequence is TGTGCCAGCAGCGGTGACGGAAAGTTCTACAATGAGCAGTTCTTC. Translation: CASSGDGKFYNEQFF.

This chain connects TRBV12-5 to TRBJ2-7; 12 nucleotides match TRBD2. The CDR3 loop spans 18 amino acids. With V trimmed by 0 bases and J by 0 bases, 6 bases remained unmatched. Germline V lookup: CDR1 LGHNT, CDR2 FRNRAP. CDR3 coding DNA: TGTGCTAGTGGTTTGGTCCTCGGACTAGCGGGGAGCTCCTACGAGCAGTACTTC. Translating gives CASGLVLGLAGSSYEQYF. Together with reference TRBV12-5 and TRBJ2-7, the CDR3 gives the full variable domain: DARVTQTPRHKVTEMGQEVTMRCQPILGHNTVFWYRQTMMQGLELLAYFRNRAPLDDSGMPKDRFSAEMPDATLATLKIQPSEPRDSAVYFCASGLVLGLAGSSYEQYFGPGTRLTVT.

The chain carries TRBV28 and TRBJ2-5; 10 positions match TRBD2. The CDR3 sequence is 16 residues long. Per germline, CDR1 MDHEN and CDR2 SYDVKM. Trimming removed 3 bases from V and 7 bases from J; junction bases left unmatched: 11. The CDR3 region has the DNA TGTGCCAGCAGTTTTTCTGGCCTAGCGGGAGTGGGGACCCAGTACTTC. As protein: CASSFSGLAGVGTQYF. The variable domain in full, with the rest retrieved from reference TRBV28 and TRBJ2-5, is DVKVTQSSRYLVKRTGEKVFLECVQDMDHENMFWYRQDPGLGLRLIYFSYDVKMKEKGDIPEGYSVSREKKERFSLILESASTNQTSMYLCASSFSGLAGVGTQYFGPGTRLLVL.

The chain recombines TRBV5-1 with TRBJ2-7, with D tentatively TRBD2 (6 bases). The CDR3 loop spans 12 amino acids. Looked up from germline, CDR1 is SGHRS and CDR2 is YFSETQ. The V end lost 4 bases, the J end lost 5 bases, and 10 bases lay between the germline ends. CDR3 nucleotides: TGCGCCAGCAGCAGCGGGCTGAACGAGCAGTACTTC. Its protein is CASSSGLNEQYF.

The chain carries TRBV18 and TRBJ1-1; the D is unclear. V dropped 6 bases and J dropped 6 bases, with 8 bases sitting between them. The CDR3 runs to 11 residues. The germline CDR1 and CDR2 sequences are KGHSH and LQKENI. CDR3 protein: CASSGLAEAFF. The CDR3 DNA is TGTGCCAGCTCCGGTTTGGCTGAAGCTTTCTTT.

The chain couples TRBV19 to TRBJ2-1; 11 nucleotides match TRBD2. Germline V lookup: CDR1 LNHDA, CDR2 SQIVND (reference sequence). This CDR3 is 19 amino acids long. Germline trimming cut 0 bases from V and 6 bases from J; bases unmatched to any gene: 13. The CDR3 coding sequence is TGTGCCAGTAGTATAGAGGGGACTAGCGGACACCATTTTTCCAATGAGCAGTTCTTC. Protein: CASSIEGTSGHHFSNEQFF.

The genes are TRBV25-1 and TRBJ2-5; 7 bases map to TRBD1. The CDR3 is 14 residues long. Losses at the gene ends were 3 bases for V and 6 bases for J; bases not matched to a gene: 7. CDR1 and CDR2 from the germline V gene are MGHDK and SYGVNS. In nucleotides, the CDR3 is TGTGCCAGCAGTGACCGACAGGGAACCAAGACCCAGTACTTC. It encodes CASSDRQGTKTQYF. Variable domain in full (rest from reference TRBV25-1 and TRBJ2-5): EADIYQTPRYLVIGTGKKITLECSQTMGHDKMYWYQQDPGMELHLIHYSYGVNSTEKGDLSSESTVSRIRTEHFPLTLESARPSHTSQYLCASSDRQGTKTQYFGPGTRLLVL.

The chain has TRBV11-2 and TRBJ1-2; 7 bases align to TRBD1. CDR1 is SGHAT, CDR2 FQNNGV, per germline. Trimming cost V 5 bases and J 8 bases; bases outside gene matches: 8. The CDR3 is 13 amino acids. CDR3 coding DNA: TGTGCCAGCAGCCCGACGGGACAGTACGGCTACACCTTC. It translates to CASSPTGQYGYTF.

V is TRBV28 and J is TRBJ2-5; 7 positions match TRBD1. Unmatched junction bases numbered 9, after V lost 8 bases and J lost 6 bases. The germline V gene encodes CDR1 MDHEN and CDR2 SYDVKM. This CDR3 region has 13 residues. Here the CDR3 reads CASRKGGVKTQYF. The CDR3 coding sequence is TGTGCCAGCCGTAAAGGGGGCGTGAAGACCCAGTACTTC.

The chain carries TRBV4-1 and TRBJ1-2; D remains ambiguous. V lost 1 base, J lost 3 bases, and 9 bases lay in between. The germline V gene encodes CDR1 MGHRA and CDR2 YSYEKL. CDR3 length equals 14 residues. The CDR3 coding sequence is TGCGCCAGCAGCCAAGTGGTGGGCGACTATGGCTACACCTTC. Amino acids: CASSQVVGDYGYTF.

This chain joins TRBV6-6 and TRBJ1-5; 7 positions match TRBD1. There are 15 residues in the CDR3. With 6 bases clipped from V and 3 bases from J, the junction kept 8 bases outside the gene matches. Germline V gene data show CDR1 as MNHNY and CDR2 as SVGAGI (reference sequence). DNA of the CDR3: TGTGCCAGCAGACCTCGGGACAGCTTCAATCAGCCCCAGCATTTT. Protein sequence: CASRPRDSFNQPQHF.

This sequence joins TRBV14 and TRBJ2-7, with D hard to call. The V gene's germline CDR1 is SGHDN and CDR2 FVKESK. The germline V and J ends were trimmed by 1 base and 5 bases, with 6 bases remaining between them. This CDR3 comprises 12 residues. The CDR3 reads CASSQGAHEQYF. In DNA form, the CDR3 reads TGTGCCAGCAGCCAAGGGGCCCACGAGCAGTACTTC.

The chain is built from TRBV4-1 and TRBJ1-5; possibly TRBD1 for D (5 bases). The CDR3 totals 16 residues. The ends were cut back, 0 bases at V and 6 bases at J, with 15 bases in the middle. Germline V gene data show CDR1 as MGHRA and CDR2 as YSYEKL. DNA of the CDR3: TGCGCCAGCAGCCAAGAGGGTGGTGGTGGGGGTCAGCCCCAGCATTTT. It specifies CASSQEGGGGGQPQHF.

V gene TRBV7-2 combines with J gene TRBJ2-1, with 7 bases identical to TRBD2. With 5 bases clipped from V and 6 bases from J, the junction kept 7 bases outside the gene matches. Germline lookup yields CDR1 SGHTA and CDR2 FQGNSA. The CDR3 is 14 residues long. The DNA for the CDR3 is TGTGCCAGCAGCCCGCGCACTAGCGTCAATGAGCAGTTCTTC. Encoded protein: CASSPRTSVNEQFF.